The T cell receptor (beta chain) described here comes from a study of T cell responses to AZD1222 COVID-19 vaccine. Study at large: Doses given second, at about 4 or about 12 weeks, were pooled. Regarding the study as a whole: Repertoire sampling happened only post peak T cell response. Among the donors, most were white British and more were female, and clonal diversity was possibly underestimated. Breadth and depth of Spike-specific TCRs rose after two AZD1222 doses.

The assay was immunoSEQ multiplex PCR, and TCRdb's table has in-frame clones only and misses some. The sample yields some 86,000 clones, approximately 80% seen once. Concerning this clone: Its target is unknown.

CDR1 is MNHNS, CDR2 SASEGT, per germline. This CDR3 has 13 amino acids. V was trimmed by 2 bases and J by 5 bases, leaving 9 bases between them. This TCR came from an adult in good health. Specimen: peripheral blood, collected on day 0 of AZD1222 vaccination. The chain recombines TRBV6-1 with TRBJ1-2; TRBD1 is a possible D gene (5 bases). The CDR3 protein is CASSEQTDYGYTF. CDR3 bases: TGTGCCAGCAGTGAACAGACAGATTATGGCTACACCTTC.